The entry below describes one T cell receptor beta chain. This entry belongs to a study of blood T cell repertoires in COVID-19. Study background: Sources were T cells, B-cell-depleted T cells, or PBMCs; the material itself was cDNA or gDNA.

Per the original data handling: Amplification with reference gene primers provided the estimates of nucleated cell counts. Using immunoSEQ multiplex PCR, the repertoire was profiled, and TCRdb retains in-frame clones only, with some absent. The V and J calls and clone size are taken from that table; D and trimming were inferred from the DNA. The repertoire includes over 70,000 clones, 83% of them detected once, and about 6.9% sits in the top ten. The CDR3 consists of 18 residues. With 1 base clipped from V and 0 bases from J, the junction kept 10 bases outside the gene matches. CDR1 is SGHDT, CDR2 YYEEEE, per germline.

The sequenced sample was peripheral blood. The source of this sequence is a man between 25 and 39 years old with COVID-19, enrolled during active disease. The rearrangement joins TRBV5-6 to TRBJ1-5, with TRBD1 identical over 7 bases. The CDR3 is CASSLTGVKPDSNQPQHF. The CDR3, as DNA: TGTGCCAGCAGCTTGACAGGGGTCAAACCGGATAGCAATCAGCCCCAGCATTTT.